A selection of T cell receptor beta chains follows, all from one sample in a study of post-analysis software for immune sequencing data. TCRdb analysed the PCR reads with MiXCR anew, one entry per CDR3 protein. The sample consists of about 770,000 distinct CDR3 sequences, roughly 46% of them appearing once. Specimen: blood. The receptors here all came from a girl aged 5-17 years with multiple sclerosis. CDR3s include the opening cysteine and the closing phenylalanine or tryptophan. A D gene is named only where the DNA matches it firmly. Part of the rows lack a size; the others show once, few, many or a class for expanded clones.

TRBJ1-2 | TRBD1 | - | TRBV27 | TGTGCCGGCAGTTTAGGGGACAGGGGTGGCTACACCTTC | CAGSLGDRGGYTF
TRBJ2-2 | TRBD2 | - | TRBV5-5 | TGTGCCAGCAGCCGAGGACTAGCCACTCACACCGGGGAGCTGTTTTTT | CASSRGLATHTGELFF
TRBJ2-7 | TRBD2 | - | TRBV7-9 | TGTGCCAGCAGCTCGGGACTAACGGGAGAGGTCGGCCACGAGCAGTACTTC | CASSSGLTGEVGHEQYF
TRBJ2-7 | - | few | TRBV21-1 | TGTGCCAGCCCTCAACATCTCAGGGTCTACGAGCAGTACTTC | CASPQHLRVYEQYF
TRBJ2-1 | - | - | TRBV7-6 | TGTGCCAGCAGCTTAGGGAGAGAACTTCACAATGAGCAGTTCTTC | CASSLGRELHNEQFF
TRBJ1-5 | - | - | TRBV5-1 | TGCGCCAGCAGCTTGGCGGGGGCGGTCGGTCAGCCCCAGCATTTT | CASSLAGAVGQPQHF
TRBJ1-2 | TRBD1 | - | TRBV5-1 | TGCGCCAGCAGCCCTGTAGCAACCGGGACAGGGGGCGATGGCTACACCTTC | CASSPVATGTGGDGYTF
TRBJ1-1 | - | - | TRBV6-6 | TGTGCCAGCAGTTACTCCTTACAGGGGAACACTGAAGCTTTCTTT | CASSYSLQGNTEAFF
TRBJ2-3 | - | - | TRBV7-2 | TGTGCCAGCAGCCCCTCCTTATTAGGGCCAGATACGCAGTATTTT | CASSPSLLGPDTQYF
TRBJ1-1 | - | few | TRBV29-1 | TGCAGCGTTTCACAGGGCCCGGGCACTGAAGCTTTCTTT | CSVSQGPGTEAFF
TRBJ2-2 | TRBD1 | few | TRBV5-1 | TGCGCCAGCTCCTGGACAGGGGGGGGTTTCGCCGGGGAGCTGTTTTTT | CASSWTGGGFAGELFF
TRBJ1-5 | - | - | TRBV11-2 | TGTGCCAGCAGCTCCGGGACCAATCAGCCCCAGCATTTT | CASSSGTNQPQHF